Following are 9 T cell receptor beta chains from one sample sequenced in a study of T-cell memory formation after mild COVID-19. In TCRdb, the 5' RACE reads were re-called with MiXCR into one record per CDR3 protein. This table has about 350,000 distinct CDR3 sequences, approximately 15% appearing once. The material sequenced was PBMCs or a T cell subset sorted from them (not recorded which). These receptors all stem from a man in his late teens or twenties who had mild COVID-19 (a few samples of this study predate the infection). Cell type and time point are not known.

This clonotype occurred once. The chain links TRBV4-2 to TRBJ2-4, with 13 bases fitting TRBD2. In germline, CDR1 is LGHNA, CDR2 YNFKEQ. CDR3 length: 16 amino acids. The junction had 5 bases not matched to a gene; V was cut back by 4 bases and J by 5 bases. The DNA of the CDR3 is TGTGCCAGCAGCCGAACTAGCGGGGGGGCGGAAAACATTCAGTACTTC. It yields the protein CASSRTSGGAENIQYF.

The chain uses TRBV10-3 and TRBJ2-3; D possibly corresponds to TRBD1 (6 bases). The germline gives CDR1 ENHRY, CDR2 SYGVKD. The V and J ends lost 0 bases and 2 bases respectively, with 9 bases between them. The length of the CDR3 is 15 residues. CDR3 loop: CAISESGADTDTQYF. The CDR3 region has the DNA TGTGCCATCAGTGAGTCGGGGGCTGACACAGATACGCAGTATTTT.

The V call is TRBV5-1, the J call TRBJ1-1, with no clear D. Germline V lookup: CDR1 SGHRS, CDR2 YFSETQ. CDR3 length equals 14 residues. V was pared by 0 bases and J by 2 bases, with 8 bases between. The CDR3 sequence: CASSLEGRNTEAFF. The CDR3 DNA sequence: TGCGCCAGCAGCTTGGAAGGCAGAAACACTGAAGCTTTCTTT.

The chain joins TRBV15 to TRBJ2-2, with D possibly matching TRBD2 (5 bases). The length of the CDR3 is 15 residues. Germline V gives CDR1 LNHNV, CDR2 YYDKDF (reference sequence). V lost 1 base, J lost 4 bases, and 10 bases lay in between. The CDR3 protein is CATSRVGGVTGELFF. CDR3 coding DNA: TGTGCCACCAGCAGAGTCGGAGGAGTCACCGGGGAGCTGTTTTTT.

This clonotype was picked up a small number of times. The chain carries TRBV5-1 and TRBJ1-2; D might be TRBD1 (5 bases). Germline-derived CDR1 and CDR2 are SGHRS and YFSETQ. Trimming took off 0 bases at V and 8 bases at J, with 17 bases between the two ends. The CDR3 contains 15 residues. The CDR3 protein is CASSLVAKGLSGYTF. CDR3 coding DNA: TGCGCCAGCAGCTTGGTGGCCAAGGGGTTGTCGGGCTACACCTTC.

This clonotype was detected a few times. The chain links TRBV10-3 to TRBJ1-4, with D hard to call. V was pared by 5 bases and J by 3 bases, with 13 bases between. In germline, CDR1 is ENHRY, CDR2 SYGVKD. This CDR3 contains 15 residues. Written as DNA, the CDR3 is TGTGCCATCAGTATCGGGTTACTACCTAATGAAAAACTGTTTTTT. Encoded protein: CAISIGLLPNEKLFF.

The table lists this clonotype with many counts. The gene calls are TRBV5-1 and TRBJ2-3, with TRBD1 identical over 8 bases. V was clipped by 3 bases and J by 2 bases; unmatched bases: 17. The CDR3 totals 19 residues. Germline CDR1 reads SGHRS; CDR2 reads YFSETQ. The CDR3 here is CASSSKPRFQDRVTDTQYF. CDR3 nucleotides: TGCGCCAGCAGCTCAAAACCCCGATTTCAGGACAGGGTCACAGATACGCAGTATTTT.

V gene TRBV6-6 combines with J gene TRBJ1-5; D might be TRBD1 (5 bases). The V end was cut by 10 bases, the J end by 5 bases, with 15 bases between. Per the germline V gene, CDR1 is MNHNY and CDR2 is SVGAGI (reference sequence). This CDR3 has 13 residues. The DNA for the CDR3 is TGTGCCACCGGCCAGGGATGGGATCAGCCCCAGCATTTT. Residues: CATGQGWDQPQHF.

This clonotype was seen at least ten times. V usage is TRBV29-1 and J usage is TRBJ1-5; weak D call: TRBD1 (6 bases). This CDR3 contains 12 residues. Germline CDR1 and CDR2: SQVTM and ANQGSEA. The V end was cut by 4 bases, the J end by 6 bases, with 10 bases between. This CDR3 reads CSVGDTPQPQHF. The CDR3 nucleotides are TGCAGCGTTGGGGACACCCCTCAGCCCCAGCATTTT.